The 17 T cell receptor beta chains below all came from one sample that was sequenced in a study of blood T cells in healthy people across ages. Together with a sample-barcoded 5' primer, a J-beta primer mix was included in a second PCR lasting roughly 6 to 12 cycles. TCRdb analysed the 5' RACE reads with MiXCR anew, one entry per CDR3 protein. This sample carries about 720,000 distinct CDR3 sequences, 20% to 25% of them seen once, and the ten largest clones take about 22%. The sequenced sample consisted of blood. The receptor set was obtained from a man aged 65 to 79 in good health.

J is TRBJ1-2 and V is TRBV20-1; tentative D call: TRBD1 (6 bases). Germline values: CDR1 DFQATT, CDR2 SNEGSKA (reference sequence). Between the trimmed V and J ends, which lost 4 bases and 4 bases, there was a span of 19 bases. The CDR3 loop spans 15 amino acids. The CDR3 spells CSAKVPGVQGYGYTF. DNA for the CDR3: TGCAGTGCTAAAGTGCCAGGGGTACAGGGCTATGGCTACACCTTC.

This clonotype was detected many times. CDR3 in amino acids: CASSLGESYNEQFF. The DNA of the CDR3 is TGTGCCAGCAGCTTAGGCGAATCCTACAATGAGCAGTTCTTC. The V gene is TRBV11-2, the J gene TRBJ2-1, with D uncertain. V shed 1 base and J shed 1 base, with 5 bases lying between them. Germline loops: CDR1 SGHAT, CDR2 FQNNGV. The CDR3 covers 14 residues. The full variable domain, completed using reference TRBV11-2 and TRBJ2-1, is EAGVAQSPRYKIIEKRQSVAFWCNPISGHATLYWYQQILGQGPKLLIQFQNNGVVDDSQLPKDRFSAERLKGVDSTLKIQPAKLEDSAVYLCASSLGESYNEQFFGPGTRLTVL.

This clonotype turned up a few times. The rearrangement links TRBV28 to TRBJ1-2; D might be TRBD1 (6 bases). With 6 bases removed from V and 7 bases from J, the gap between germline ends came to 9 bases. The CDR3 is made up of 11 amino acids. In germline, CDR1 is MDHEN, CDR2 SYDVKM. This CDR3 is CASRDRSGYTF. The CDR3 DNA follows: TGTGCCAGCAGAGACAGGAGTGGCTACACCTTC.

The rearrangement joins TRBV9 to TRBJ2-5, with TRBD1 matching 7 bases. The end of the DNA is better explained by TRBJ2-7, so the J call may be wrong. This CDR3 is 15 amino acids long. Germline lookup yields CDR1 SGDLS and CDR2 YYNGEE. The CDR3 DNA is TGTGCCAGCAGCGGCAGACAGGGCCTTTTAGACGAGCAGTACTTC. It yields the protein CASSGRQGLLDEQYF.

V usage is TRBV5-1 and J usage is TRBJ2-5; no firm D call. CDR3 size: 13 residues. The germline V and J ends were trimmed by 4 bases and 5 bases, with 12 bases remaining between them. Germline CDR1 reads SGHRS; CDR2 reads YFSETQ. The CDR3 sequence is CASSPLMAETQYF. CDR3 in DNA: TGCGCCAGCAGCCCCCTGATGGCGGAGACCCAGTACTTC.

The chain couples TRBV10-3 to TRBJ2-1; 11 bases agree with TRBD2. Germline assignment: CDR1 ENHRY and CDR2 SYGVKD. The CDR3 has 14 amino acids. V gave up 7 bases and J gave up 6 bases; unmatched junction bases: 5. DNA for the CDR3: TGTGCCATCAATCCGGGACTAGCGGTCAATGAGCAGTTCTTC. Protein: CAINPGLAVNEQFF.

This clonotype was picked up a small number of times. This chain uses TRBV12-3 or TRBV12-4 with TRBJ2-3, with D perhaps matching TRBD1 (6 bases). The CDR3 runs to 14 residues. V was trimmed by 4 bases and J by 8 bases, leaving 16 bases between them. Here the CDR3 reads CASSSGDPPGTQYF. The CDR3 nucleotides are TGTGCCAGCAGTTCAGGGGACCCACCAGGTACGCAGTATTTT.

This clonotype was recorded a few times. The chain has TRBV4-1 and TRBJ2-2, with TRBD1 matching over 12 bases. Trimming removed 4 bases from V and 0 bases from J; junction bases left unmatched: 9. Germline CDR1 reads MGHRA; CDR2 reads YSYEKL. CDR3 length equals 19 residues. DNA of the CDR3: TGCGCCAGCAGCCCCTTGGGGACAGGGGGCCTCCCGAACACCGGGGAGCTGTTTTTT. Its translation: CASSPLGTGGLPNTGELFF.

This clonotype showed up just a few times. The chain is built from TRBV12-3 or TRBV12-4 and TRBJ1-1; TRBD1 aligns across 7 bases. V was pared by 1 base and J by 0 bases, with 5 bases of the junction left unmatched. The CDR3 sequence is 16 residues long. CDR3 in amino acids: CASSLGPGQLNTEAFF. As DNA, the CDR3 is TGTGCCAGCAGTTTAGGCCCGGGACAGTTGAACACTGAAGCTTTCTTT.

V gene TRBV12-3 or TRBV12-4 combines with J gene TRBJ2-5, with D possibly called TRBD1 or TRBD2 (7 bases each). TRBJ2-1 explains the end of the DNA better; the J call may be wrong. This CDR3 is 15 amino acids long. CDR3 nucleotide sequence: TGTGCCAGCAGTTTTGGGAGGGGGCCGGGAGGTGAGCAGTTCTTC. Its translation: CASSFGRGPGGEQFF.

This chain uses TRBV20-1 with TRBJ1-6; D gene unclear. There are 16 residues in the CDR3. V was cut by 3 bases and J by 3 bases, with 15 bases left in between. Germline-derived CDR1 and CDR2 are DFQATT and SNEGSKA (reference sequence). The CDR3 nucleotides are TGCAGTGCTAGTCGGCACGGTGGAAACTATAATTCACCCCTCCACTTT. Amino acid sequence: CSASRHGGNYNSPLHF.

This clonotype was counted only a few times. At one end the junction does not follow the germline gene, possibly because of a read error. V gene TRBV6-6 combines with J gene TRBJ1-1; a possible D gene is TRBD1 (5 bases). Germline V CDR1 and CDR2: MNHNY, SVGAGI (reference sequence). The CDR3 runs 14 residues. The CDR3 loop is CASRKSGVGTEAFF. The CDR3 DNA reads TGTGCCAGCAGGAAGTCGGGGGTAGGCACTGAGGCTTTCTTT.

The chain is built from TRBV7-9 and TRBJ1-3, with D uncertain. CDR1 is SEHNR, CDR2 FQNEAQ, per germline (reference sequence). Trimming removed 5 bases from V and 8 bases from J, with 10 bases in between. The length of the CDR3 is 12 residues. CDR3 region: CASSPLSDTIYF. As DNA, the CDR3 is TGTGCCAGCAGCCCCCTCTCCGACACCATATATTTT.

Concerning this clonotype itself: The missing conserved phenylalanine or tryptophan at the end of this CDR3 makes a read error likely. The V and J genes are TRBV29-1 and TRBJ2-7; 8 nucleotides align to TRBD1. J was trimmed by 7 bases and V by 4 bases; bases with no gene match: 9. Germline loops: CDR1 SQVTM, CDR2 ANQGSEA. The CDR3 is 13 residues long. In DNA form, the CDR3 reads TGCAGCGTTGGGACAGGGTCTGTTCAGGAGCAGTACTCC. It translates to CSVGTGSVQEQYS.

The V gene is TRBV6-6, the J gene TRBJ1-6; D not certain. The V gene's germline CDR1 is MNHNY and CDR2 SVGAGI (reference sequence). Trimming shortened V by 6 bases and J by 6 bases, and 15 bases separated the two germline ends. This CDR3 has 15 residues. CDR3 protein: CASRLNSISNSPLHF. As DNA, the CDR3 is TGTGCCAGCAGGCTAAACTCCATTTCTAATTCACCCCTCCACTTT.

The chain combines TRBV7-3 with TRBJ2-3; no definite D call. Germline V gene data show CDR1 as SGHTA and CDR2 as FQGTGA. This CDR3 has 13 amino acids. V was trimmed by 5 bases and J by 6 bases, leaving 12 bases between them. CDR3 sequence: CASSPYDWDTQYF. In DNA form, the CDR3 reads TGTGCCAGCAGCCCGTACGACTGGGATACGCAGTATTTT.

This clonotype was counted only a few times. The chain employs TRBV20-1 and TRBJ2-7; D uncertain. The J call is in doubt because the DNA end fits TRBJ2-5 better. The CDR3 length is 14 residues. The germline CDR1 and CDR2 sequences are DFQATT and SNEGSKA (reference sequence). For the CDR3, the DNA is TGCAGTGCTAGAGATAACGTAGTCAGGGAGACCCAGTACTTC. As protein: CSARDNVVRETQYF.